The T cell receptor beta chain described here comes from a study of OX40 agonist ivuxolimab in advanced cancers. Study information: Patients assigned to dose escalation were diagnosed with hepatocellular carcinoma, melanoma, renal cell or head and neck cancer. At 75% to 90% male, the cohort had a mean age of approximately 60 years, ranging from about 23 to 79. The study's findings and limits: The 0.1-3.0 mg/kg partial responders had among the lowest clonal expansion.

Generated by immunoSEQ multiplex PCR, the TCRdb table keeps only in-frame clones and is missing some. The data show 35,000 to 40,000 clones, about 74% seen once. Of note for this clone: Its antigen is as yet unknown.

CDR1 MDHEN and CDR2 SYDVKM come from the germline V gene. This CDR3 contains 16 residues. The V end was cut by 2 bases, the J end by 1 base, with 12 bases between. This rearrangement joins TRBV28 to TRBJ1-5; the D gene is possibly TRBD1 (5 bases). This receptor was identified in an adult with an advanced solid tumor such as melanoma, head and neck, liver or kidney cancer. Sequencing used CD4+ or CD8+ T cells sorted from blood, obtained in a trial of the OX40 agonist ivuxolimab. As DNA, the CDR3 is TGTGCCAGCAGTTTAGAACGGACAATAAGCAATCAGCCCCAGCATTTT. The encoded protein is CASSLERTISNQPQHF.